The 10 T cell receptor beta chains listed next were all sequenced from one sample in a study of PD-1 blockade in classical Hodgkin lymphoma. No patient escaped relapse after autologous stem cell transplantation, and brentuximab vedotin exposure varied. Sequenced by immunoSEQ multiplex PCR; TCRdb stores in-frame clones only, minus some. The sample includes 80,000 to 100,000 clones, roughly 79% of them seen just once. The starting material was peripheral blood mononuclear cells (PBMCs), obtained before the second cycle of nivolumab. These TCRs come from a human donor with classical Hodgkin lymphoma.

The table lists this clone with a few counts. The chain links TRBV7-2 to TRBJ2-1, with a possible D match to TRBD2 (5 bases). Trimming left V 5 bases short and J 8 bases short, with 19 bases between. Germline V gene lookup returns CDR1 SGHTA and CDR2 FQGNSA. This CDR3 comprises 15 residues. CDR3 sequence (DNA): TGTGCCAGCAGCCCCTGGACGGGGTACACGGATGAGCAGTTCTTC. Translating gives CASSPWTGYTDEQFF.

This chain links TRBV5-6 with TRBJ2-1, with 7 bases matching TRBD1. This CDR3 contains 15 residues. V dropped 4 bases and J dropped 3; count of bases not matched to a gene: 7. The germline CDR1 and CDR2 sequences are SGHDT and YYEEEE. The CDR3 coding sequence is TGTGCCAGCAGCCGTGACAGGGATCGCTACAATGAGCAGTTCTTC. Protein product: CASSRDRDRYNEQFF.

In DNA, the CDR3 is TGTGCCAGCGCAGCCGGGGGGAATCAGCCCCAGCATTTT. This gives the protein CASAAGGNQPQHF. The gene calls are TRBV6-1 and TRBJ1-5; maybe TRBD1 (5 bases). V was cut by 8 bases and J by 4 bases, with 12 bases left in between. Germline V gene lookup returns CDR1 MNHNS and CDR2 SASEGT. CDR3 length: 13 residues.

The rearrangement links TRBV5-6 to TRBJ1-5; tentative D call: TRBD1 (5 bases). The CDR3 loop spans 18 amino acids. The V end was cut by 4 bases, the J end by 1 base, with 21 bases between. Germline CDR1 and CDR2: SGHDT and YYEEEE. The DNA for the CDR3 is TGTGCCAGCAGCCGAGTTGGTAGCCCCGAGGGGAGCAATCAGCCCCAGCATTTT. Amino acids: CASSRVGSPEGSNQPQHF.

This clone is a singleton in its sample. In the same sample, other DNA sequences code for this CDR3. This chain connects TRBV7-2 to TRBJ2-7; D might be TRBD1 (6 bases). The CDR3 consists of 13 residues. The V gene's germline CDR1 is SGHTA and CDR2 FQGNSA. V shed 4 bases and J shed 4 bases, with 11 bases lying between them. CDR3 nucleotides: TGTGCCAGCAGCTCGCTCCAGGGGTACGAGCAGTACTTC. Protein: CASSSLQGYEQYF.

V is TRBV11-2 and J is TRBJ1-1, with a possible D match to TRBD1 (5 bases). CDR1 is SGHAT, CDR2 FQNNGV, per germline. There are 11 residues in the CDR3. V shed 5 bases and J shed 7 bases, with 8 bases lying between them. CDR3 nucleotides: TGTGCCAGCAGCGGGACGGTTGAAGCTTTCTTT. It is translated as CASSGTVEAFF.

The J gene is TRBJ2-7, the V gene TRBV5-8; the match to TRBD2 covers 11 bases. With 1 base clipped from V and 4 bases from J, the junction kept 7 bases outside the gene matches. Germline V CDR1 and CDR2: SGHTS, YDEGEE. The CDR3 has 16 residues. The CDR3 DNA reads TGTGCCAGCAGCTTGTATCCAGCTAGCGGGAGGTACGAGCAGTACTTC. It codes for CASSLYPASGRYEQYF.

This clone was observed a single time. The gene calls are TRBV7-3 and TRBJ2-2, with TRBD2 matching over 14 bases. Unmatched junction bases numbered 8, after V lost 4 bases and J lost 4 bases. Germline V gene sequence: CDR1 SGHTA, CDR2 FQGTGA. This CDR3 contains 18 residues. The CDR3 bases are TGTGCCAGCAGCTACCCGGGACTAGCGGGAGAGGGCACCGGGGAGCTGTTTTTT. It yields the protein CASSYPGLAGEGTGELFF.

The J gene is TRBJ2-2, the V gene TRBV14; no clear D. This CDR3 spans 18 amino acids. V lost 0 bases and J lost 2, with 16 bases in between. Germline CDR1 and CDR2: SGHDN and FVKESK. The DNA of the CDR3 is TGTGCCAGCAGCCAAGATCCGGTAGGGTTGGTAAACACCGGGGAGCTGTTTTTT. This gives the protein CASSQDPVGLVNTGELFF. Complete variable domain (other parts from reference TRBV14 and TRBJ2-2): EAGVTQFPSHSVIEKGQTVTLRCDPISGHDNLYWYRRVMGKEIKFLLHFVKESKQDESGMPNNRFLAERTGGTYSTLKVQPAELEDSGVYFCASSQDPVGLVNTGELFFGEGSRLTVL.

The chain recombines TRBV19 with TRBJ2-1, with D tentatively TRBD2 (5 bases). The V end was cut by 1 base, the J end by 0 bases, with 10 bases between. Per the germline V gene, CDR1 is LNHDA and CDR2 is SQIVND (reference sequence). The CDR3 sequence is 16 residues long. CDR3 residues: CASSIAGKSSYNEQFF. CDR3 bases: TGTGCCAGTAGTATAGCGGGGAAAAGCTCCTACAATGAGCAGTTCTTC.